Listed below are T cell receptor beta chains from one sample, sequenced in a study of identical twins. A single record per CDR3 protein comes from TCRdb applying MiXCR to the 5' RACE reads. The sample gives under 400,000 distinct CDR3 sequences, approximately 10% of which show up once; approximately 8.9% is in the top ten. Sequencing was performed on naive T cells sorted from blood. These receptors all come from a woman in her 50s in good health. The CDR3 runs from the conserved cysteine through the conserved F or W. A D gene is named only where the DNA matches it firmly. Size is omitted from some rows. Given values are once, few, many or a class for expanded clones.

clone size | J gene | D gene | V gene | CDR3 protein | CDR3 DNA
NA | TRBJ1-6 | NA | TRBV3-1 | CASSPRRSPLHF | TGTGCCAGCAGCCCGCGGAGGTCACCCCTCCACTTT
many | TRBJ1-5 | TRBD1 | TRBV7-9 | CASSLSSLTGLGTQHF | TGTGCCAGCAGCCTGTCATCCCTGACAGGGTTGGGTACCCAGCATTTT
many | TRBJ2-5 | TRBD2 | TRBV27 | CASSSLPGLEETQYF | TGTGCCAGCAGTTCGCTCCCGGGACTAGAAGAGACCCAGTACTTC
many | TRBJ2-1 | TRBD2 | TRBV29-1 | CSVSKRGGASNEQFF | TGCAGCGTTTCAAAGCGGGGCGGGGCCAGCAATGAGCAGTTCTTC
few | TRBJ1-1 | NA | TRBV29-1 | CSGDTEAFF | TGCAGCGGGGACACTGAAGCTTTCTTT
many | TRBJ1-2 | TRBD1 | TRBV4-1 | CASSQRTGSYGYTF | TGCGCCAGCAGCCAGAGGACAGGGAGCTATGGCTACACCTTC
many | TRBJ1-1 | TRBD1 | TRBV10-3 | CATCKTGDTEAFF | TGTGCCACTTGTAAGACAGGGGACACTGAAGCTTTCTTT
NA | TRBJ2-1 | NA | TRBV5-1 | CASTSAYNEQFF | TGCGCCAGCACCAGCGCCTACAATGAGCAGTTCTTC
NA | TRBJ2-3 | TRBD2 | TRBV4-1 | CASSHDRAGRADTQYF | TGCGCCAGCAGCCACGATAGAGCGGGGAGGGCAGATACGCAGTATTTT
few | TRBJ1-5 | NA | TRBV27 | CASSYTAGNQPQHF | TGTGCCAGCAGTTACACGGCAGGCAATCAGCCCCAGCATTTT
many | TRBJ2-5 | NA | TRBV10-3 | CAISESGPETQYF | TGTGCCATCAGTGAGTCGGGACCGGAGACCCAGTACTTC
NA | TRBJ1-2 | NA | TRBV4-1 | CASSQIRDKIYYGYTF | TGCGCCAGCAGTCAAATCCGGGACAAGATTTACTATGGCTACACCTTC
many | TRBJ2-1 | TRBD2 | TRBV7-9 | CASSPVAGDNEQFF | TGTGCCAGCAGCCCGGTAGCGGGAGACAATGAGCAGTTCTTC
few | TRBJ2-5 | NA | TRBV14 | CASSKNDRAREETQYF | TGTGCCAGCAGCAAAAACGACCGGGCACGGGAGGAGACCCAGTACTTC
NA | TRBJ1-5 | NA | TRBV7-2 | CASRRGGGNQPQHF | TGTGCCAGCAGGAGGGGGGGCGGCAATCAGCCCCAGCATTTT
few | TRBJ1-6 | TRBD1 | TRBV5-1 | CASSLVVGGRNSPLHF | TGCGCCAGCAGCTTGGTTGTAGGGGGCAGGAATTCACCCCTCCACTTT
NA | TRBJ2-3 | NA | TRBV4-1 | CASSQVASASTDTQYF | TGCGCCAGCAGCCAAGTCGCTAGCGCTAGCACAGATACGCAGTATTTT
NA | TRBJ2-3 | NA | TRBV25-1 | CASSPRIGGSTDTQYF | TGTGCCAGCAGCCCGAGGATAGGTGGGTCCACAGATACGCAGTATTTT
few | TRBJ1-1 | NA | TRBV5-1 | CASSLVGIKGGTEAFF | TGCGCCAGCAGCTTGGTTGGCATCAAGGGGGGGACTGAAGCTTTCTTT
NA | TRBJ2-1 | TRBD2 | TRBV20-1 | CSVTSGSLSYNEQFF | TGCAGTGTGACTAGCGGGTCCCTCTCCTACAATGAGCAGTTCTTC
NA | TRBJ2-7 | NA | TRBV12-5 | CARRQTSRLEQYF | TGTGCCCGACGACAGACGTCACGGTTGGAGCAGTACTTC
NA | TRBJ2-3 | TRBD2 | TRBV5-6 | CASSLGWSSGRAQDTQYF | TGTGCCAGCAGCTTGGGATGGAGCAGCGGGAGGGCCCAGGATACGCAGTATTTT
few | TRBJ1-1 | NA | TRBV12-3/TRBV12-4 | CASNRIQGTPEAFF | TGTGCCAGCAACCGAATTCAGGGGACCCCTGAAGCTTTCTTT
NA | TRBJ1-5 | TRBD1 | TRBV24-1 | CATSTGGVQPQHF | TGTGCCACCAGCACAGGGGGCGTCCAGCCCCAGCATTTT
few | TRBJ1-1 | NA | TRBV2 | CASGGRANTEAFF | TGTGCCAGCGGGGGGAGGGCGAACACTGAAGCTTTCTTT
many | TRBJ2-3 | TRBD2 | TRBV7-3 | CASSLTSGPDTQYF | TGTGCCAGCAGCTTGACTAGCGGCCCAGATACGCAGTATTTT
NA | TRBJ1-1 | NA | TRBV9 | CASSAGLWTEAFF | TGTGCCAGCAGCGCAGGGTTATGGACTGAAGCTTTCTTT
few | TRBJ2-4 | TRBD1 | TRBV11-2 | CASSSPLGRQGSKNIQYF | TGTGCCAGCAGCTCCCCACTTGGACGACAGGGGTCCAAAAACATTCAGTACTTC
few | TRBJ2-1 | TRBD1 | TRBV30 | CAWSVGQGINEQFF | TGTGCCTGGAGTGTCGGACAGGGGATCAATGAGCAGTTCTTC
many | TRBJ2-5 | TRBD2 | TRBV3-1 | CASSRRGSGKETQYF | TGTGCCAGCAGCCGCCGGGGAAGCGGGAAGGAGACCCAGTACTTC
NA | TRBJ2-7 | TRBD2 | TRBV27 | CASYGLAGGYVDEQYF | TGTGCCAGCTACGGACTAGCGGGAGGGTACGTGGACGAGCAGTACTTC
many | TRBJ2-3 | NA | TRBV5-1 | CASSPGPLDTQYF | TGCGCCAGCAGCCCGGGGCCTCTCGATACGCAGTATTTT
few | TRBJ2-5 | TRBD2 | TRBV20-1 | CSARVWKVASGRRWETQYF | TGCAGTGCTAGAGTATGGAAGGTGGCTAGCGGGAGGCGGTGGGAGACCCAGTACTTC
few | TRBJ2-1 | TRBD2 | TRBV7-2 | CASSPPVGGPLDEQFF | TGTGCCAGCAGCCCCCCAGTGGGAGGGCCCTTAGATGAGCAGTTCTTC
NA | TRBJ2-5 | TRBD1 | TRBV10-3 | CAIRLGQGQETQYF | TGTGCCATCAGGTTGGGACAGGGCCAAGAGACCCAGTACTTC
many | TRBJ2-7 | TRBD1 | TRBV5-6 | CASSLVPGQGYEQYF | TGTGCCAGCAGCTTGGTCCCGGGACAGGGCTACGAGCAGTACTTC
few | TRBJ2-3 | TRBD2 | TRBV10-2 | CASRGLADPSTDTQYF | TGCGCCAGCAGGGGACTAGCGGATCCTAGCACAGATACGCAGTATTTT
NA | TRBJ2-1 | TRBD2 | TRBV14 | CASSQRTSGRDEQFF | TGTGCCAGCAGCCAGCGGACTAGCGGCCGCGATGAGCAGTTCTTC
NA | TRBJ1-1 | NA | TRBV20-1 | CSARLQQLPEAFF | TGCAGTGCTAGATTACAGCAGTTACCCGAAGCTTTCTTT
NA | TRBJ1-3 | TRBD1 | TRBV5-1 | CASSTTGAGSGNTIYF | TGCGCCAGCAGCACTACAGGGGCCGGCTCTGGAAACACCATATATTTT
NA | TRBJ2-5 | NA | TRBV3-1 | CASSLKTPRVSETQYF | TGTGCCAGCAGCCTCAAGACCCCTAGGGTATCCGAGACCCAGTACTTC
NA | TRBJ2-1 | NA | TRBV24-1 | CATRKGNEQFF | TGTGCCACCAGAAAGGGGAATGAGCAGTTCTTC